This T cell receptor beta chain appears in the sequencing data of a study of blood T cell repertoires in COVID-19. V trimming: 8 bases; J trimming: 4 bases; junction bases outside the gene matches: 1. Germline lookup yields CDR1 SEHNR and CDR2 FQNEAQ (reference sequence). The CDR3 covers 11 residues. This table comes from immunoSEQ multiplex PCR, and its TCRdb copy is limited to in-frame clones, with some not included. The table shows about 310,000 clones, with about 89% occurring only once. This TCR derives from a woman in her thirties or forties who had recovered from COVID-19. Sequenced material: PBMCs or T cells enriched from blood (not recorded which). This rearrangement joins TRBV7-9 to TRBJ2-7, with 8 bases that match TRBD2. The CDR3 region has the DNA TGTGCCAGCCGGGGGGGATACGAGCAGTACTTC. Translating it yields CASRGGYEQYF. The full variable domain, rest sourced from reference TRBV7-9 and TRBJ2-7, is DTGVSQNPRHKITKRGQNVTFRCDPISEHNRLYWYRQTLGQGPEFLTYFQNEAQLEKSRLLSDRFSAERPKGSFSTLEIQRTEQGDSAMYLCASRGGYEQYFGPGTRLTVT.